The rows below give T cell receptor beta chains drawn from one sample of a study of Ad26.COV2.S vaccination and SARS-CoV-2 variants. The repertoire was sequenced with immunoSEQ multiplex PCR; TCRdb's copy has only in-frame clones and lacks some. The profile shows roughly 460,000 clones, 80% to 90% of them singletons. The material sequenced was peripheral blood, taken in a trial of Ad26.COV2.S vaccine versus placebo. These receptors originate from a person aged 18-60 years who received the Ad26.COV2.S COVID-19 vaccine or a placebo. The CDR3 runs from the conserved cysteine through the conserved F or W. D genes are given only for firm matches. Clone size is stated in some rows and not others, as once, few, many or a class when expanded.

D: TRBD1
J: TRBJ2-6
size: -
V: TRBV2
DNA: TGTGCCAGCAGTGACCGGGACAGGGTTGCTGGGGCCAACGTCCTGACTTTC
CDR3: CASSDRDRVAGANVLTF

D: -
J: TRBJ2-7
size: few
V: TRBV27
DNA: TGTGCCAGCAGTTTTTCGGGGGCTCTTATCTACGAGCAGTACTTC
CDR3: CASSFSGALIYEQYF

D: -
J: TRBJ2-3
size: -
V: TRBV28
DNA: TGTGCCAGCAGTTTACTTGGAGCCGGCGCTGGGGATACGCAGTATTTT
CDR3: CASSLLGAGAGDTQYF

D: -
J: TRBJ2-3
size: -
V: TRBV30
DNA: TGTGCCTGGTATACGGGAACAGATACGCAGTATTTT
CDR3: CAWYTGTDTQYF

D: -
J: TRBJ2-2
size: many
V: TRBV7-6
DNA: TGTGCCAGCAGCTTAGGGGCAGGGGCACTCACCGGGGAGCTGTTTTTT
CDR3: CASSLGAGALTGELFF

D: TRBD1
J: TRBJ1-4
size: -
V: TRBV14
DNA: TGTGCCAGCAGCCCCCGGACAGGGTCTAATGAAAAACTGTTTTTT
CDR3: CASSPRTGSNEKLFF

D: -
J: TRBJ1-1
size: -
V: TRBV12-3/TRBV12-4
DNA: TGTGCCAGCAGTTTAGGGGGTGGCACTGAAGCTTTCTTT
CDR3: CASSLGGGTEAFF

D: -
J: TRBJ1-1
size: -
V: TRBV28
DNA: TGTGCTATAAGGTGGCAAATGAACACTGAAGCTTTCTTT
CDR3: CAIRWQMNTEAFF

D: -
J: TRBJ1-1
size: -
V: TRBV7-9
DNA: TGTGCCAGCAGCCCGGTGGGGAGGCCAATGAACACTGAAGCTTTCTTT
CDR3: CASSPVGRPMNTEAFF

D: TRBD1
J: TRBJ1-1
size: -
V: TRBV6-2/TRBV6-3
DNA: TGTGCCAGCAGTTACCGGGACAGCCGCCCTGAAGCTTTCTTT
CDR3: CASSYRDSRPEAFF

D: -
J: TRBJ2-7
size: -
V: TRBV30
DNA: TGTGCCTGGAGTGTACGCTCCTCCTACGAGCAGTACTTC
CDR3: CAWSVRSSYEQYF

D: -
J: TRBJ1-2
size: once
V: TRBV7-9
DNA: TGTGCCAGCAGCCGAGTCAAGGATGGCTACACCTTC
CDR3: CASSRVKDGYTF

D: -
J: TRBJ1-4
size: once
V: TRBV10-1
DNA: TGCGCCAGCAATGCACAGGGCCAACCTTCAACTAATGAAAAACTGTTTTTT
CDR3: CASNAQGQPSTNEKLFF

D: -
J: TRBJ2-3
size: -
V: TRBV9
DNA: TGTGCCAGCAGCGCCGACGGGGGAACAGATACGCAGTATTTT
CDR3: CASSADGGTDTQYF

D: -
J: TRBJ1-1
size: -
V: TRBV29-1
DNA: TGCAGCGTTCCAGGGGTGAAGGCTGAAGCTTTCTTT
CDR3: CSVPGVKAEAFF

D: -
J: TRBJ1-5
size: once
V: TRBV6-2/TRBV6-3
DNA: TGTGCCAGCAGTTACCCCCGGGGGGGCGCGAGCAATCAGCCCCAGCATTTT
CDR3: CASSYPRGGASNQPQHF

D: -
J: TRBJ2-7
size: -
V: TRBV3-1/TRBV3-2
DNA: TGTGCCAGCAGCCAAGGCCTGACCATAAGCTACGAGCAGTACTTC
CDR3: CASSQGLTISYEQYF

D: TRBD1
J: TRBJ1-1
size: -
V: TRBV6-6
DNA: TGTGCCAGCAGCCAGACAGGGCGGTCCGACACTGAAGCTTTCTTT
CDR3: CASSQTGRSDTEAFF

D: TRBD2
J: TRBJ2-5
size: -
V: TRBV2
DNA: TGTGCCAGCAGTGAAGCGTTACTAGCGGGAGGCCAAGAGACCCAGTACTTC
CDR3: CASSEALLAGGQETQYF

D: TRBD1
J: TRBJ2-5
size: -
V: TRBV6-5
DNA: TGTGCCAGCAGTAGGACGGGACAGGGGATAGAGACCCAGTACTTC
CDR3: CASSRTGQGIETQYF

D: TRBD1
J: TRBJ1-5
size: -
V: TRBV30
DNA: TGTGCCTGGCGGGGACAGGGAGGGCAGCCCCAGCATTTT
CDR3: CAWRGQGGQPQHF

D: TRBD1
J: TRBJ1-1
size: few
V: TRBV6-4
DNA: TGTGCCAGCAGATCGACAGGGATGAACACTGAAGCTTTCTTT
CDR3: CASRSTGMNTEAFF

D: -
J: TRBJ1-4
size: -
V: TRBV29-1
DNA: TGCAGCGTTCTCTCGGGTCCAAATGAAAAACTGTTTTTT
CDR3: CSVLSGPNEKLFF